This TCR beta chain was retrieved from a study of Ad26.COV2.S vaccination and SARS-CoV-2 variants. Study as a whole: Of the COV1001 trial arms, the Ad26.COV2.S arm included the donor. Findings and caveats of the study: Reported post-vaccination CD8+ and CD4+ T cell responses to spike showed substantial breadth.

Measured with immunoSEQ multiplex PCR; TCRdb has only the in-frame clones, and not every one. Among approximately 350,000 clones listed, under 90% were seen once. Treatment specified: some 20 received Ad26.COV2.S at low or high dose, single or two shots; about 5 received placebo; per-sample allocation not given. The investigators took samples on day 63 after the first vaccine or placebo injection. Adults aged 18-55 years in Boston included the donor. Built on an Ad26 vector, the vaccine expressed Wuhan-strain SARS-CoV-2 spike. On this clone: Antigen specificity is unknown.

The CDR3 extends over 14 amino acids. The germline V and J ends were trimmed by 5 bases and 4 bases, with 14 bases remaining between them. The V gene's germline CDR1 is LNHDA and CDR2 SQIVND (reference sequence). The source material was peripheral blood, sampled in a trial of Ad26.COV2.S vaccine versus placebo. This clonotype was obtained from a person between 18 and 65 years old who received the Ad26.COV2.S COVID-19 vaccine or a placebo. V is TRBV19 and J is TRBJ1-1; D call uncertain. Written as DNA, the CDR3 is TGTGCCAGTAGTTATACAGTGCTCGGCACTGAAGCTTTCTTT. It translates to CASSYTVLGTEAFF.